This T cell receptor (beta chain) was documented in a study of blood T cell repertoires in COVID-19. Across the study: Acute and convalescent COVID-19 specimens originated in the United States, Italy and Spain. PBMCs, B-cell-depleted T cells, or T cells provided the cDNA or gDNA that made up the material.

From germline, CDR1 is MGHRA and CDR2 YSYEKL. This CDR3 contains 18 residues. After removal of 0 bases from V and 3 bases from J, the junction contained 13 bases not matched to a gene. Original processing notes: Estimation of nucleated cell counts was performed using reference gene primer amplification. Data came from immunoSEQ multiplex PCR; TCRdb stores just in-frame clones and leaves some out. D and trimming were read from the DNA, whereas the V and J calls and clone size are those reported in that table. The sample consists of roughly 250,000 clones, over 70% of them appearing once. The source is a man aged 40-49 years with active or convalescent COVID-19. The rearrangement joins TRBV4-1 to TRBJ2-5, with 7 bases that match TRBD1. What was sequenced was peripheral blood. This chain's CDR3 is CASSQDLLSGTEKETQYF. CDR3 in DNA: TGCGCCAGCAGCCAAGACCTTCTCTCCGGGACAGAAAAAGAGACCCAGTACTTC.